The 6 T cell receptor beta chains given below trace back to one sample, sequenced in a study of early T cells in non-severe SARS-CoV-2 infection. TCRdb redid the calling of the 5' RACE reads with MiXCR, one entry per CDR3 protein. Of around 55,000 distinct CDR3 sequences in the sample, more than 12% were seen once. This specimen was whole blood, taken at baseline. These receptors originate from an adult who was a healthcare worker with PCR-confirmed SARS-CoV-2 infection or an uninfected control (not recorded which).

The V and J genes are TRBV6-6 and TRBJ2-3; D might be TRBD1 (6 bases). The CDR3 contains 16 residues. V was trimmed by 7 bases and J by 0 bases, leaving 17 bases between them. CDR1 is MNHNY, CDR2 SVGAGI, per germline (reference sequence). CDR3: CASTLMGATSTDTQYF. The DNA for the CDR3 is TGTGCCAGCACCCTAATGGGGGCAACCAGCACAGATACGCAGTATTTT.

V is TRBV18 and J is TRBJ2-1, with no clear D. Between the trimmed V and J ends, which lost 2 bases and 0 bases, there was a span of 11 bases. This CDR3 contains 16 residues. The germline V gene has CDR1 KGHSH and CDR2 LQKENI. The CDR3 DNA follows: TGTGCCAGCTCACCAGTTAGGGTGAGCTCCTACAATGAGCAGTTCTTC. Translated, it gives CASSPVRVSSYNEQFF.

This clonotype was detected many times. V usage is TRBV4-1 and J usage is TRBJ1-5; D may be TRBD1 (6 bases). Trimming stripped 3 bases from V and 3 bases from J, with 12 bases between. Germline CDR1 reads MGHRA; CDR2 reads YSYEKL. This CDR3 is built from 15 residues. This chain's CDR3 is CASSQAGQYNQPQHF. The DNA for the CDR3 is TGCGCCAGCAGCCAGGCTGGACAGTACAATCAGCCCCAGCATTTT.

This clonotype was picked up one time. A read error may be the cause here, since a much bigger clone is one base away. The rearrangement uses TRBV11-2 and TRBJ2-1, with 9 bases aligning to TRBD2. This CDR3 spans 15 amino acids. Germline values: CDR1 SGHAT, CDR2 FQNNGV. CDR3 in amino acids: CTSSLQREAFNEQFF. In DNA, the CDR3 is TGTACCAGCAGCCTTCAGCGGGAGGCCTTTAATGAGCAGTTCTTC.

This clonotype was picked up a small number of times. V and J are TRBV10-3 and TRBJ1-5; TRBD1 aligns across 7 bases. Germline values: CDR1 ENHRY, CDR2 SYGVKD. This CDR3 has 17 amino acids. V lost 0 bases and J lost 0; bases outside the gene matches: 5. The CDR3: CAISESLTGPSNQPQHF. CDR3 coding DNA: TGTGCCATCAGTGAGTCGCTGACAGGGCCTAGCAATCAGCCCCAGCATTTT.

The chain links TRBV5-1 to TRBJ1-4, with 12 bases identical to TRBD1. J lost 10 bases, V lost 7 bases, and 11 bases had no gene match. Looked up from germline, CDR1 is SGHRS and CDR2 is YFSETQ. The CDR3 covers 15 residues. The CDR3: CASGQNTGQGAKLFF. The CDR3 DNA sequence: TGCGCCAGCGGACAGAATACGGGACAGGGGGCAAAACTGTTTTTT. Filled out from reference TRBV5-1 and TRBJ1-4, the complete variable domain reads KAGVTQTPRYLIKTRGQQVTLSCSPISGHRSVSWYQQTPGQGLQFLFEYFSETQRNKGNFPGRFSGRQFSNSRSEMNVSTLELGDSALYLCASGQNTGQGAKLFFGSGTQLSVL.